The clone carrying this T cell receptor (beta chain) was found many times. Its antigen remains unidentified. Quantitative 5'-RACE with molecular barcodes was used to make the TCR beta libraries. From the 5' RACE reads, TCRdb called clonotypes with MiXCR, one entry per CDR3 protein. The table shows more than 650,000 distinct CDR3 sequences, with approximately 12% occurring only once. The sample belongs to a study of CD8 T cells in ankylosing spondylitis. The germline V gene has CDR1 SGHRS and CDR2 YFSETQ. Trimming removed 0 bases at V and 4 bases at J, with 7 bases between. The CDR3 runs to 13 residues. Whole-study results and caveats: A number of the motif variants had already been described in reactive arthritis synovial fluid and blood. Disease-linked clones were reportedly significantly enriched in matched ankylosing spondylitis synovial fluid. Blood of patients with ankylosing spondylitis appeared to be characterized by a TCR beta motif of several highly homologous variants. Disease-linked clones, CD8+, were relatively rare in peripheral blood.

Sequencing was done on a sample of blood, either unsorted or a sorted T cell fraction (not recorded which). The receptor comes from a male donor with ankylosing spondylitis. V and J are TRBV5-1 and TRBJ1-2; tentatively, D is TRBD1 (5 bases). The CDR3 loop is CASSLAGTYGYTF. CDR3 bases: TGCGCCAGCAGCTTGGCCGGGACCTATGGCTACACCTTC.